The 21 T cell receptor beta chains reported below all come from one sample, sequenced in a study of T and B cells in COVID-19 patients. Multiplex PCR with BIOMED2 TRB-A/B primer pools amplified TRB rearrangements. One entry per CDR3 protein results from TCRdb running MiXCR on the multiplex PCR reads. Of some 4,000 distinct CDR3 sequences in the sample, roughly a quarter were seen once. Blood genomic DNA input for TRB amplification was roughly 250-550 ng. The sequencing sample was made of blood. The receptors were gathered from a human donor with active COVID-19. The donor label of this sample is uncertain.

The gene calls are TRBV27 and TRBJ1-2; possibly TRBD1 for D (5 bases). Trimming removed 6 bases from V and 4 bases from J, with 12 bases in between. This CDR3 region has 13 residues. Germline V lookup: CDR1 MNHEY, CDR2 SMNVEV (reference sequence). In nucleotides, the CDR3 is TGTGCCAGCAGCAGACAGAATACCTATGGCTACACCTTC. It codes for CASSRQNTYGYTF.

Within the sample, this clonotype is medium-sized (0.01 to 0.1%). This sequence joins TRBV12-3 or TRBV12-4 and TRBJ2-3; D is possibly TRBD2 (6 bases). Trimming took 5 bases from V and 9 from J, leaving 21 bases between them. This CDR3 is 15 amino acids long. This CDR3 reads CASSPPGGERETQYF. DNA of the CDR3: TGTGCCAGCAGTCCGCCCGGCGGGGAAAGGGAAACGCAGTATTTT.

The V and J genes are TRBV5-1 and TRBJ2-1; 7 positions match TRBD1. Germline lookup yields CDR1 SGHRS and CDR2 YFSETQ. This CDR3 region has 14 residues. Unmatched junction bases numbered 5, after V lost 3 bases and J lost 5 bases. The CDR3 here is CASSSGQTDNEQFF. The CDR3 coding sequence is TGCGCCAGCAGCTCGGGACAGACTGACAATGAGCAGTTCTTC.

This chain uses TRBV2 with TRBJ2-6; D is unclear. CDR1 is SNHLY, CDR2 FYNNEI, per germline. CDR3 length: 15 residues. V dropped 3 bases and J dropped 3 bases, with 9 bases sitting between them. The CDR3 nucleotides are TGTGCCAGCAGTGAGCCGGGTTTTGGGGCCAACGTCCTGACTTTC. It is translated as CASSEPGFGANVLTF.

V is TRBV29-1 and J is TRBJ2-7; D may be TRBD2 (5 bases). Per the germline V gene, CDR1 is SQVTM and CDR2 is ANQGSEA. The CDR3 has 11 amino acids. Trimming pared 3 bases from V and 3 bases from J, leaving 6 bases between. The CDR3 reads CSVERDYEQYF. DNA for the CDR3: TGCAGCGTTGAGAGGGACTACGAGCAGTACTTC.

This clonotype was counted a single time. The chain combines TRBV19 with TRBJ1-5; D gene uncertain. The CDR3 is 13 amino acids. V was pared by 5 bases and J by 16 bases, with 21 bases between. Germline CDR1 LNHDA, CDR2 SQIVND (reference sequence). CDR3 amino acids: CASSSRNLYQPHF. As DNA, the CDR3 is TGTGCCAGTAGTTCGAGGAATCTATATCAGCCCCATTTT.

The genes are TRBV7-2 and TRBJ1-2; no reliable D call. Trimming took off 5 bases at V and 0 bases at J, with 10 bases between the two ends. Germline lookup yields CDR1 SGHTA and CDR2 FQGNSA. CDR3 size: 14 residues. Here the CDR3 reads CASSPDQTNYGYTF. In nucleotides, the CDR3 is TGTGCCAGCAGCCCAGACCAGACTAACTATGGCTACACCTTC.

The chain couples TRBV27 to TRBJ1-6; 10 bases align to TRBD1. The J segment lost 9 bases and the V segment lost 6 bases, leaving 2 bases of the junction unmatched. Germline V lookup: CDR1 MNHEY, CDR2 SMNVEV (reference sequence). This CDR3 has 13 amino acids. The CDR3 spells CASSRDRGSPLHF. CDR3 coding DNA: TGTGCCAGCAGCCGGGACAGGGGTTCACCCCTCCACTTT.

The genes are TRBV20-1 and TRBJ1-6; maybe TRBD1 (5 bases). V was pared by 1 base and J by 10 bases, with 14 bases between. Germline CDR1 reads DFQATT; CDR2 reads SNEGSKA (reference sequence). The CDR3 extends over 14 amino acids. CDR3 residues: CSARGYGEGSPLHF. For the CDR3, the DNA is TGCAGTGCTAGAGGGTACGGGGAGGGGTCACCCCTCCACTTT.

V is TRBV10-2 and J is TRBJ1-5; no clear D. Deletions cut 8 bases from V and 5 bases from J, with 13 bases between. This CDR3 spans 13 amino acids. From germline, CDR1 is WSHSY and CDR2 SAAADI. CDR3 loop: CASGPPGDQPQHF. The CDR3 DNA reads TGCGCCAGCGGTCCCCCGGGAGATCAGCCCCAGCATTTT.

The chain employs TRBV6-1 and TRBJ1-5, with a possible D match to TRBD1 (5 bases). The V and J ends lost 5 bases and 4 bases respectively, with 15 bases between them. This CDR3 has 15 amino acids. Germline lookup yields CDR1 MNHNS and CDR2 SASEGT. Here the CDR3 reads CASSTEGRGNQPQHF. The CDR3 region has the DNA TGTGCCAGCAGTACCGAGGGGCGCGGGAATCAGCCCCAGCATTTT.

The V gene is TRBV19, the J gene TRBJ2-3; 13 bases line up with TRBD2. This CDR3 contains 17 residues. The ends lost 5 bases at V and 2 bases at J; junction bases unmatched: 7. Germline V gives CDR1 LNHDA, CDR2 SQIVND (reference sequence). The CDR3 nucleotides read TGTGCCAGTAGTCGTGCGACTAGCGGGGGGCTCACAGATACGCAGTATTTT. This sequence encodes CASSRATSGGLTDTQYF.

This clonotype was seen a handful of times. The chain combines TRBV6-1 with TRBJ2-3, with TRBD1 matching over 10 bases. Germline V CDR1 and CDR2: MNHNS, SASEGT. The length of the CDR3 is 15 residues. The trim removed 4 bases at V and 8 bases at J, leaving 9 bases unmatched. The CDR3 here is CASSGPGQGILTQYF. For the CDR3, the DNA is TGTGCCAGCAGTGGCCCGGGACAGGGGATTCTTACGCAGTATTTT.

This clonotype showed up just once. J is TRBJ2-3 and V is TRBV27; 7 bases match TRBD2. The J call is in doubt because the DNA end fits TRBJ2-1 better. The CDR3 length is 14 residues. In germline, CDR1 is MNHEY, CDR2 SMNVEV (reference sequence). The CDR3 bases are TGTGCCAGCAGTTTGGGGGGGGGGGAGGATACGCAGTTCTTC. Translation: CASSLGGGEDTQFF.

The chain joins TRBV18 to TRBJ1-3; D is uncertain. CDR1 and CDR2 from the germline V gene are KGHSH and LQKENI. The V end lost 2 bases, the J end lost 8 bases, and 4 bases lay between the germline ends. This CDR3 has 11 residues. In nucleotides, the CDR3 is TGTGCCAGCTCACCAACGGACACCATATATTTT. It encodes CASSPTDTIYF.

This clonotype was seen more than once but under ten times. The J gene is TRBJ1-2, the V gene TRBV6-6; 8 bases fit TRBD1. This CDR3 region has 14 residues. From germline, CDR1 is MNHNY and CDR2 SVGAGI (reference sequence). Trimming took 6 bases from V and 4 from J; bases not matched to a gene: 7. CDR3 in DNA: TGTGCCAGCAGGCCCACCGGGACAGGCTATGGCTACACCTTC. Translating gives CASRPTGTGYGYTF.

The rearrangement links TRBV4-3 to TRBJ2-5; perhaps TRBD1 as D (7 bases). V lost 3 bases, J lost 5 bases, and 16 bases lay in between. In germline, CDR1 is LGHNA, CDR2 YSLEER. The CDR3 runs 15 residues. The CDR3 DNA follows: TGCGCCAGCAGCCAGGCTACAGGGGCGGGGGAGACCCAGTACTTC. As protein: CASSQATGAGETQYF.

This clonotype has a handful of counts. This chain joins TRBV20-1 and TRBJ2-5, with D perhaps matching TRBD2 (5 bases). Germline V CDR1 and CDR2: DFQATT, SNEGSKA (reference sequence). The V end was cut by 5 bases, the J end by 5 bases, with 9 bases between. CDR3 length: 11 residues. Here the CDR3 reads CSAQGSETQYF. CDR3 in DNA: TGCAGTGCTCAAGGGAGTGAGACCCAGTACTTC.

Judged by abundance, this clonotype is medium-sized. The genes are TRBV18 and TRBJ1-6; TRBD1 aligns across 7 bases. The CDR3 runs to 13 residues. Germline lookup yields CDR1 KGHSH and CDR2 LQKENI. Trimming took 4 bases from V and 14 from J; bases not matched to a gene: 8. CDR3 sequence reads: CASSRDSAVALHF. The CDR3, as DNA: TGTGCCAGCTCACGGGACAGCGCAGTGGCCCTCCACTTT.

This clonotype is labeled medium-sized. The rearrangement uses TRBV10-3 and TRBJ2-7; D is undetermined. Germline loops: CDR1 ENHRY, CDR2 SYGVKD. This CDR3 is 13 amino acids long. V was cut by 7 bases and J by 6 bases, with 16 bases left in between. The CDR3 DNA is TGTGCCATCAACCCGGAACCCACCGGCGAGCAGTACTTC. The encoded protein is CAINPEPTGEQYF.

The V and J genes are TRBV24-1 and TRBJ2-2; maybe TRBD1 (5 bases). Germline CDR1 is KGHDR and CDR2 is SFDVKD. Deletions cut 4 bases from V and 6 bases from J, with 11 bases between. The CDR3 sequence is 14 residues long. The CDR3: CATSESGFPGELFF. CDR3 DNA sequence: TGTGCCACCAGTGAATCAGGGTTCCCCGGGGAGCTGTTTTTT.